One sample yielded the 30 T cell receptor beta chains listed below, sequenced in a study of long-term antiretroviral therapy in people with HIV. The immunoSEQ assay was v3.0, run at survey level. Repertoires were generated with immunoSEQ multiplex PCR, while TCRdb's copy carries only in-frame clones and drops some. This sample has about 36,000 clones, with almost 85% found just once. The sample in question was unsorted PBMCs, obtained 0.6 years after starting antiretroviral therapy. The receptors were gathered from a man in his late teens or twenties with HIV.

This sequence joins TRBV27 and TRBJ1-4; possibly TRBD1 for D (5 bases). The CDR3 is 14 residues long. CDR1 and CDR2 from the germline V gene are MNHEY and SMNVEV (reference sequence). With 2 bases removed from V and 4 bases from J, the gap between germline ends came to 8 bases. In DNA, the CDR3 is TGTGCCAGCAGTTTAAGCAGGGATAATGAAAAACTGTTTTTT. Its protein product is CASSLSRDNEKLFF.

The chain recombines TRBV10-3 with TRBJ2-7; TRBD2 might be the D (5 bases). This CDR3 is built from 12 residues. Germline CDR1 and CDR2: ENHRY and SYGVKD. The V end was cut by 6 bases, the J end by 1 base, with 7 bases between. CDR3 nucleotide sequence: TGTGCCATCAGAAGCGGTTCCTACGAGCAGTACTTC. Protein product: CAIRSGSYEQYF.

The rearrangement joins TRBV14 to TRBJ2-1, with 7 nucleotides matching TRBD2. This CDR3 comprises 13 residues. Losses at the gene ends were 1 base for V and 6 bases for J; bases not matched to a gene: 0. Per the germline V gene, CDR1 is SGHDN and CDR2 is FVKESK. CDR3: CASSQGGGNEQFF. The CDR3 region has the DNA TGTGCCAGCAGCCAAGGGGGGGGCAATGAGCAGTTCTTC.

The J gene is TRBJ2-1, the V gene TRBV1; the D segment call TRBD2 is taken from the table without a DNA check. TRBV1 is a pseudogene segment. The CDR3 totals 18 residues. CDR3 sequence (DNA): TGCACCAGCAGCCTACCCCGCAGGGAGGGGCTCTCCTACAATGAGCAGTTCTTC. This codes for CTSSLPRREGLSYNEQFF.

The chain has TRBV7-7 and TRBJ1-2; D remains unclear. Trimming left V 0 bases short and J 2 bases short, with 10 bases between. The CDR3 loop spans 15 amino acids. Germline values: CDR1 SSHAT, CDR2 FNYEAQ (reference sequence). The CDR3 loop reads CASSLAPARNYGYTF. CDR3 coding DNA: TGTGCCAGCAGCTTAGCACCAGCGAGAAACTATGGCTACACCTTC.

The J gene is TRBJ1-3, the V gene TRBV15, with D tentatively TRBD1 (6 bases). V shed 1 base and J shed 4 bases, with 14 bases lying between them. CDR3 size: 16 residues. Germline V gene lookup returns CDR1 LNHNV and CDR2 YYDKDF (reference sequence). The DNA for the CDR3 is TGTGCCACCAGCAGAGCCGGGGCGGGGGCAGGAAACACCATATATTTT. This gives the protein CATSRAGAGAGNTIYF. Full variable domain (rest looked up from reference TRBV15 and TRBJ1-3): DAMVIQNPRYQVTQFGKPVTLSCSQTLNHNVMYWYQQKSSQAPKLLFHYYDKDFNNEADTPDNFQSRRPNTSFCFLDIRSPGLGDTAMYLCATSRAGAGAGNTIYFGEGSWLTVV.

This chain joins TRBV2 and TRBJ2-7, with 8 nucleotides matching TRBD2. The CDR3 runs to 16 residues. The V gene's germline CDR1 is SNHLY and CDR2 FYNNEI. V was pared by 2 bases and J by 0 bases, with 6 bases of the junction left unmatched. CDR3 in DNA: TGTGCCAGCAGTGAATTCTCGGGGGGGGGCTCCTACGAGCAGTACTTC. It encodes CASSEFSGGGSYEQYF.

The V and J genes are TRBV19 and TRBJ2-3; no firm D call. The germline CDR1 and CDR2 sequences are LNHDA and SQIVND (reference sequence). The CDR3 is 14 residues long. Trimming took 6 bases from V and 10 from J, leaving 20 bases between them. CDR3 protein: CASSSAGPQFAQYF. DNA of the CDR3: TGTGCCAGTAGCAGTGCCGGGCCGCAGTTTGCGCAGTATTTT.

The V call is TRBV29-1, the J call TRBJ2-3, with 9 nucleotides matching TRBD2. Losses at the gene ends were 6 bases for V and 4 bases for J; bases not matched to a gene: 5. Germline lookup yields CDR1 SQVTM and CDR2 ANQGSEA. The CDR3 sequence is 13 residues long. This CDR3 reads CSVESGRSDTQYF. CDR3 coding DNA: TGCAGCGTCGAGAGCGGGAGGTCAGATACGCAGTATTTT.

The chain uses TRBV29-1 and TRBJ2-1; 7 positions agree with TRBD2. Germline V gives CDR1 SQVTM, CDR2 ANQGSEA. The CDR3 is 12 amino acids. CDR3 in amino acids: CVITGGVNEQFF. The DNA of the CDR3 is TGCGTCATCACTGGGGGGGTAAATGAGCAGTTCTTC.

The chain combines TRBV5-1 with TRBJ2-7, with 10 bases lining up with TRBD1. V lost 0 bases and J lost 1; bases outside the gene matches: 10. CDR3 length: 18 residues. Per the germline V gene, CDR1 is SGHRS and CDR2 is YFSETQ. The CDR3 protein is CASSLVGTGVGWSYEQYF. Written as DNA, the CDR3 is TGCGCCAGCAGCTTGGTAGGGACAGGGGTCGGTTGGTCCTACGAGCAGTACTTC.

This chain uses TRBV19 with TRBJ1-5; 8 bases fit TRBD1. Germline V gene sequence: CDR1 LNHDA, CDR2 SQIVND (reference sequence). J was trimmed by 7 bases and V by 4 bases; bases with no gene match: 12. The CDR3 has 16 amino acids. The chain's CDR3 is CASSTSGTGMRQPQHF. CDR3 sequence (DNA): TGTGCCAGTAGTACCTCCGGGACAGGAATGAGGCAGCCCCAGCATTTT. The variable domain in full, with the rest retrieved from reference TRBV19 and TRBJ1-5, is DGGITQSPKYLFRKEGQNVTLSCEQNLNHDAMYWYRQDPGQGLRLIYYSQIVNDFQKGDIAEGYSVSREKKESFPLTVTSAQKNPTAFYLCASSTSGTGMRQPQHFGDGTRLSIL.

The V gene is TRBV2, the J gene TRBJ1-3, with D maybe TRBD1 (6 bases). Trimming took 5 bases from V and 0 from J, leaving 14 bases between them. In germline, CDR1 is SNHLY, CDR2 FYNNEI. The CDR3 totals 16 residues. DNA for the CDR3: TGTGCCAGCAGTCGGGACATTTCTTCCTCTGGAAACACCATATATTTT. Amino acid sequence: CASSRDISSSGNTIYF.

The rearrangement links TRBV27 to TRBJ1-5; D is unresolved. With 2 bases removed from V and 3 bases from J, the gap between germline ends came to 8 bases. The CDR3 spans 14 residues. Germline V lookup: CDR1 MNHEY, CDR2 SMNVEV (reference sequence). DNA of the CDR3: TGTGCCAGCAGTTTAGGGTGGGCCAATCAGCCCCAGCATTTT. Its translation is CASSLGWANQPQHF.

The J gene is TRBJ2-5, the V gene TRBV9; D is undetermined. CDR3 length: 13 residues. Germline loops: CDR1 SGDLS, CDR2 YYNGEE. Trimming took off 0 bases at V and 2 bases at J, with 5 bases between the two ends. In nucleotides, the CDR3 is TGTGCCAGCAGCGTAGGGGGTCAAGAGACCCAGTACTTC. It specifies CASSVGGQETQYF.

The V call is TRBV7-8, the J call TRBJ1-3; D is possibly TRBD1 (6 bases). Germline values: CDR1 SGHVS, CDR2 FQNEAQ. This CDR3 has 16 residues. V was shortened by 1 base and J by 0 bases, with 10 bases between the two germline ends. For the CDR3, the DNA is TGTGCCAGCAGCTTAGTGGGGGGCTACTCTGGAAACACCATATATTTT. Protein sequence: CASSLVGGYSGNTIYF. The entire variable domain, with the rest obtained from reference TRBV7-8 and TRBJ1-3, is as follows: GAGVSQSPRYKVAKRGQDVALRCDPISGHVSLFWYQQALGQGPEFLTYFQNEAQLDKSGLPSDRFFAERPEGSVSTLKIQRTQQEDSAVYLCASSLVGGYSGNTIYFGEGSWLTVV.

This chain joins TRBV5-6 and TRBJ2-1; no reliable D call. Germline loops: CDR1 SGHDT, CDR2 YYEEEE. The CDR3 loop spans 14 amino acids. Trimming left V 4 bases short and J 0 bases short, with 8 bases between. CDR3 loop: CASSEKSSYNEQFF. The CDR3 region has the DNA TGTGCCAGCAGCGAAAAGAGCTCCTACAATGAGCAGTTCTTC.

Written as DNA, the CDR3 is TGTGCCAGCAGTTTTACTAGCGGGACGGGTGAGCAGTTCTTC. This translates into CASSFTSGTGEQFF. This chain joins TRBV27 and TRBJ2-1; 10 bases are a match to TRBD2. With 3 bases clipped from V and 9 bases from J, the junction kept 5 bases outside the gene matches. Looked up from germline, CDR1 is MNHEY and CDR2 is SMNVEV (reference sequence). The CDR3 consists of 14 residues.

This chain uses TRBV18 with TRBJ1-4; D call uncertain. Trimming took off 1 base at V and 2 bases at J, with 8 bases between the two ends. There are 15 residues in the CDR3. CDR1 is KGHSH, CDR2 LQKENI, per germline. The CDR3 nucleotides are TGTGCCAGCTCACCACTAGCGGCGACTAATGAAAAACTGTTTTTT. It encodes CASSPLAATNEKLFF.

This clone was detected only a few times. The V and J genes are TRBV2 and TRBJ1-2; no reliable D call. CDR3 length equals 11 residues. Trimming took 10 bases from V and 7 from J, leaving 13 bases between them. CDR1 SNHLY and CDR2 FYNNEI come from the germline V gene. DNA for the CDR3: TGTGCCACTCTCGTTTGGTTTGGCTACACCTTC. As protein: CATLVWFGYTF.

This chain joins TRBV4-1 and TRBJ2-3; 12 bases line up with TRBD2. The CDR3 is 17 amino acids. Losses at the gene ends were 0 bases for V and 2 bases for J; bases not matched to a gene: 3. CDR1 MGHRA and CDR2 YSYEKL come from the germline V gene. DNA for the CDR3: TGCGCCAGCAGCCAAGACGGACTAGCGGGACCCACAGATACGCAGTATTTT. It is translated as CASSQDGLAGPTDTQYF.

This clone came up once. The chain links TRBV7-8 to TRBJ2-7; the D gene could be TRBD1 or TRBD2 (8 bases each). With 5 bases removed from V and 0 bases from J, the gap between germline ends came to 23 bases. Germline-derived CDR1 and CDR2 are SGHVS and FQNEAQ. The CDR3 covers 18 residues. CDR3 nucleotides: TGTGCCAGCAGCGACAGGGGATTGACTAGCGATAGCTCCTACGAGCAGTACTTC. Amino acid sequence: CASSDRGLTSDSSYEQYF.

In nucleotides, the CDR3 is TGTGCCAGCAGTGAAGGGGCTAGCGGGGAGGGCTATGAGCAGTTCTTC. Protein product: CASSEGASGEGYEQFF. V is TRBV2 and J is TRBJ2-1, with TRBD2 identical over 9 bases. This CDR3 spans 16 amino acids. Germline lookup yields CDR1 SNHLY and CDR2 FYNNEI. J was trimmed by 8 bases and V by 1 base; bases with no gene match: 9.

The gene calls are TRBV5-6 and TRBJ2-5; the D call may be TRBD1 or TRBD2 (5 bases each). V lost 2 bases to trimming and J lost 10 bases, with 12 bases between them. This CDR3 has 12 residues. Germline V gene lookup returns CDR1 SGHDT and CDR2 YYEEEE. This CDR3 reads CASSLRGVNQYF. The DNA for the CDR3 is TGTGCCAGCAGCTTAAGAGGGGTAAACCAGTACTTC.

The rearrangement links TRBV6-5 to TRBJ1-2, with D maybe TRBD1 (6 bases). Per the germline V gene, CDR1 is MNHEY and CDR2 is SVGAGI. The V end lost 6 bases, the J end lost 7 bases, and 15 bases lay between the germline ends. The CDR3 runs 13 residues. CDR3: CASRPSGVAGYTF. The CDR3 DNA reads TGTGCCAGCAGGCCTTCAGGGGTGGCTGGCTACACCTTC.

The chain joins TRBV5-6 to TRBJ2-7, with D maybe TRBD1 (5 bases). Per the germline V gene, CDR1 is SGHDT and CDR2 is YYEEEE. The CDR3 runs 17 residues. Trimming took off 0 bases at V and 3 bases at J, with 19 bases between the two ends. The CDR3 sequence: CASSLAGGWGRGYEQYF. The CDR3 nucleotides are TGTGCCAGCAGCTTGGCGGGTGGTTGGGGCCGAGGCTACGAGCAGTACTTC.

The J gene is TRBJ2-1, the V gene TRBV29-1; no definite D call. The germline V gene encodes CDR1 SQVTM and CDR2 ANQGSEA. Trimming cost V 5 bases and J 8 bases, with 22 bases left between them. This CDR3 spans 15 amino acids. CDR3 coding DNA: TGCAGCGTTATGGAAGGGCCCAACGATCCCCATGAGCAGTTCTTC. Encoded protein: CSVMEGPNDPHEQFF.

This clone was detected only a few times. The gene calls are TRBV15 and TRBJ2-7; 7 bases fit TRBD1. Per germline, CDR1 LNHNV and CDR2 YYDKDF (reference sequence). The CDR3 loop spans 13 amino acids. J gave up 5 bases and V 1 base, and 2 bases lay outside the gene matches. CDR3 protein: CATSRVTGNEQYF. The DNA for the CDR3 is TGTGCCACCAGCAGAGTGACAGGGAACGAGCAGTACTTC.

The chain employs TRBV5-6 and TRBJ1-1, with D tentatively TRBD1 (5 bases). The germline V and J ends were trimmed by 3 bases and 8 bases, with 17 bases remaining between them. The CDR3 length is 14 residues. Germline V gives CDR1 SGHDT, CDR2 YYEEEE. CDR3 amino acids: CASSSPGTPVEAFF. Written as DNA, the CDR3 is TGTGCCAGCAGCTCCCCCGGGACCCCGGTAGAAGCTTTCTTT.

The table lists this clone with a count of one. This chain joins TRBV27 and TRBJ2-3; a weak D match, TRBD2 (5 bases). CDR1 is MNHEY and CDR2 is SMNVEV in the germline V gene (reference sequence). V dropped 3 bases and J dropped 0 bases, with 19 bases sitting between them. CDR3 length: 18 residues. Here the CDR3 reads CASSFNNIAGPSTDTQYF. The DNA for the CDR3 is TGTGCCAGCAGTTTTAACAATATCGCGGGTCCTAGCACAGATACGCAGTATTTT.